Following are 25 T cell receptor beta chains from one sample sequenced in a study of CD8+ T cells in alopecia areata. RNA was isolated and reverse transcribed to cDNA, the sequencing template. Some clones are missing from TCRdb's copy, which holds only in-frame ones; the method was immunoSEQ multiplex PCR. The profile shows approximately 120,000 clones, roughly 55% of them singletons. Treatment defined: oral pan-JAK inhibitor, 5-10 mg twice daily. Sequencing used CD4+ T cells sorted from blood, obtained at week 4, from a patient treated with tofacitinib. Every receptor here comes from a human donor with alopecia areata.

The chain uses TRBV14 and TRBJ2-7; 7 nucleotides line up with TRBD1. The CDR3 consists of 14 residues. Germline V gives CDR1 SGHDN, CDR2 FVKESK. The ends lost 8 bases at V and 0 bases at J; junction bases unmatched: 7. Here the CDR3 DNA reads TGTGCCAGCGAAGGGGGCGCCTCCTCCTACGAGCAGTACTTC. Its protein product is CASEGGASSYEQYF.

V gene TRBV7-2 combines with J gene TRBJ2-7; TRBD1 aligns across 9 bases. The V gene end was trimmed by 3 bases and the J gene end by 3 bases; junction bases not matched to a gene: 9. CDR1 is SGHTA, CDR2 FQGNSA, per germline. This CDR3 spans 16 amino acids. CDR3 DNA sequence: TGTGCCAGCAGCTTCACCGGGACAGGGAACGACTACGAGCAGTACTTC. This codes for CASSFTGTGNDYEQYF. Drawing the rest from reference TRBV7-2 and TRBJ2-7, the complete variable domain is GAGVSQSPSNKVTEKGKDVELRCDPISGHTALYWYRQSLGQGLEFLIYFQGNSAPDKSGLPSDRFSAERTGGSVSTLTIQRTQQEDSAVYLCASSFTGTGNDYEQYFGPGTRLTVT.

Comment on this clone: The same CDR3 is also encoded by other DNA sequences in this sample. The chain links TRBV5-1 to TRBJ2-7, with no clear D. This CDR3 has 11 residues. Germline V CDR1 and CDR2: SGHRS, YFSETQ. The V and J ends lost 4 bases and 4 bases respectively, with 6 bases between them. Here the CDR3 DNA reads TGCGCCAGCAGCCTAGGTTACGAGCAGTACTTC. Amino acid sequence: CASSLGYEQYF.

This clone has just a few counts. The V and J genes are TRBV4-1 and TRBJ2-7; 7 bases line up with TRBD1. The CDR3 is 19 amino acids. V shed 2 bases, J shed 2 bases, and the junction held 18 bases outside the gene matches. CDR1 and CDR2 from the germline V gene are MGHRA and YSYEKL. The CDR3 region has the DNA TGCGCCAGCAGCCAACATACCAAGAACGCAGGGGGTCACACCTACGAGCAGTACTTC. Encoded protein: CASSQHTKNAGGHTYEQYF.

This clone turned up a few times. The chain joins TRBV9 to TRBJ2-1; no definite D call. CDR3 length: 17 residues. The ends were cut back, 1 base at V and 6 bases at J, with 20 bases in the middle. Looked up from germline, CDR1 is SGDLS and CDR2 is YYNGEE. CDR3: CASSVSAQQASTNEQFF. The CDR3 DNA reads as TGTGCCAGCAGCGTAAGTGCACAGCAAGCAAGTACCAATGAGCAGTTCTTC.

V is TRBV9 and J is TRBJ1-6; D is perhaps TRBD1 (6 bases). The CDR3 runs 13 residues. Trimming removed 0 bases at V and 10 bases at J, with 8 bases between. Germline values: CDR1 SGDLS, CDR2 YYNGEE. CDR3 DNA sequence: TGTGCCAGCAGCGTAGGAGGGGGATCACCCCTCCACTTT. The encoded protein is CASSVGGGSPLHF.

The chain couples TRBV11-1 to TRBJ2-6, with a weak D call TRBD2 (6 bases). Germline lookup yields CDR1 SGHAT and CDR2 FQDESV (reference sequence). The CDR3 is made up of 16 amino acids. With 1 base removed from V and 0 bases from J, the gap between germline ends came to 7 bases. DNA for the CDR3: TGTGCCAGCAGCTTAGGGGGAGGCTCTGGGGCCAACGTCCTGACTTTC. This gives the protein CASSLGGGSGANVLTF.

The CDR3 DNA sequence: TGTGCCAGCAGTTACAAAGGGGGATGGCAGCCCCAGCATTTT. Its translation: CASSYKGGWQPQHF. The V and J genes are TRBV6-5 and TRBJ1-5, with D perhaps matching TRBD1 (6 bases). CDR1 is MNHEY and CDR2 is SVGAGI in the germline V gene. The CDR3 spans 14 residues. Trimming cost V 2 bases and J 7 bases, with 12 bases left between them.

In this sample, this clone turned up a few times. The genes are TRBV27 and TRBJ2-6; D not resolved. Germline assignment: CDR1 MNHEY and CDR2 SMNVEV (reference sequence). Trimming left V 5 bases short and J 4 bases short, with 9 bases between. This CDR3 comprises 14 residues. CDR3 sequence reads: CASSVGSGANVLTF. The CDR3 DNA reads as TGTGCCAGCAGTGTCGGCTCCGGGGCCAACGTCCTGACTTTC. The variable domain in full, completed from reference TRBV27 and TRBJ2-6, reads EAQVTQNPRYLITVTGKKLTVTCSQNMNHEYMSWYRQDPGLGLRQIYYSMNVEVTDKGDVPEGYKVSRKEKRNFPLILESPSPNQTSLYFCASSVGSGANVLTFGAGSRLTVL.

This clone came up a few times. The V gene is TRBV30, the J gene TRBJ2-7; TRBD2 is a possible D gene (5 bases). The CDR3 is made up of 12 amino acids. Looked up from germline, CDR1 is GTSNPN and CDR2 is SVGIG (reference sequence). V dropped 5 bases and J dropped 3 bases, with 11 bases sitting between them. This CDR3 reads CAWGEGNYEQYF. CDR3 nucleotide sequence: TGTGCCTGGGGAGAGGGTAACTACGAGCAGTACTTC.

This sequence joins TRBV20-1 and TRBJ2-7, with D unclear. The CDR3 spans 11 residues. V was clipped by 4 bases and J by 5 bases, with 9 bases between them. CDR1 is DFQATT, CDR2 SNEGSKA, per germline (reference sequence). In DNA, the CDR3 is TGCAGTGCTACGCGAACAAACGAGCAGTACTTC. It encodes CSATRTNEQYF.

The J gene is TRBJ2-2, the V gene TRBV4-3; 7 bases agree with TRBD1. CDR3 size: 14 residues. Trimming cost V 0 bases and J 7 bases; bases outside gene matches: 2. Germline-derived CDR1 and CDR2 are LGHNA and YSLEER. The DNA of the CDR3 is TGCGCCAGCAGCCAAGATAGGGGGCGCGGGGAGCTGTTTTTT. Translated, it gives CASSQDRGRGELFF.

V is TRBV9 and J is TRBJ2-5; possibly TRBD2 for D (5 bases). CDR3 length: 15 amino acids. The V and J ends lost 0 bases and 4 bases respectively, with 13 bases between them. Germline lookup yields CDR1 SGDLS and CDR2 YYNGEE. The CDR3 DNA sequence: TGTGCCAGCAGCGTAGAGGTTTTGGGAGTAGAGACCCAGTACTTC. It is translated as CASSVEVLGVETQYF.

The chain's CDR3 is CASSSLGGTGELFF. The DNA for the CDR3 is TGTGCCAGCAGCTCTCTAGGTGGCACCGGGGAGCTGTTTTTT. The chain combines TRBV7-9 with TRBJ2-2; D remains unclear. V was clipped by 4 bases and J by 4 bases, with 10 bases between them. The germline V gene encodes CDR1 SEHNR and CDR2 FQNEAQ (reference sequence). The CDR3 runs to 14 residues.

This CDR3 is CASSRTGGSGELFF. CDR3 DNA sequence: TGTGCCAGCAGCCGGACAGGGGGCTCCGGGGAGCTGTTTTTT. The J gene is TRBJ2-2, the V gene TRBV28; 11 nucleotides align to TRBD1. Per germline, CDR1 MDHEN and CDR2 SYDVKM. This CDR3 has 14 residues. Trimming took 6 bases from V and 6 from J; bases not matched to a gene: 3.

This sequence joins TRBV30 and TRBJ2-3; 10 nucleotides align to TRBD2. Germline V gene data show CDR1 as GTSNPN and CDR2 as SVGIG (reference sequence). The CDR3 totals 15 residues. With V trimmed by 3 bases and J by 6 bases, 9 bases remained unmatched. The DNA for the CDR3 is TGTGCCTGGAGAGCTAGCGGGAGAGTTTCGGATACGCAGTATTTT. Translated: CAWRASGRVSDTQYF.

This clone appeared a few times. The chain links TRBV4-1 to TRBJ1-5, with 10 positions matching TRBD1. The CDR3 runs 15 residues. The germline gives CDR1 MGHRA, CDR2 YSYEKL. Losses at the gene ends were 2 bases for V and 7 bases for J; bases not matched to a gene: 5. The CDR3 DNA sequence: TGCGCCAGCAGCCAAAATGGACAGGGGGACCAGCCCCAGCATTTT. Translating gives CASSQNGQGDQPQHF.

The CDR3 protein is CASSLSGAPTDTQYF. The CDR3 nucleotides are TGTGCCAGCAGTTTATCGGGGGCTCCCACAGATACGCAGTATTTT. The V and J genes are TRBV27 and TRBJ2-3; D may be TRBD1 (6 bases). V lost 0 bases and J lost 2, with 9 bases in between. The CDR3 length is 15 residues. Germline CDR1 MNHEY, CDR2 SMNVEV (reference sequence).

V gene TRBV7-2 combines with J gene TRBJ2-2, with D unclear. The V end lost 1 base, the J end lost 8 bases, and 8 bases lay between the germline ends. Germline V gene lookup returns CDR1 SGHTA and CDR2 FQGNSA. CDR3 length: 13 residues. This CDR3 reads CASSLEAGGELFF. The CDR3 DNA sequence: TGTGCCAGCAGCTTAGAAGCCGGGGGGGAGCTGTTTTTT.

This chain uses TRBV6-5 with TRBJ2-1, with 13 bases identical to TRBD2. Trimming removed 2 bases from V and 6 bases from J; junction bases left unmatched: 4. Germline V lookup: CDR1 MNHEY, CDR2 SVGAGI. The length of the CDR3 is 16 residues. This chain's CDR3 is CASSYTTSGGVNEQFF. Here the CDR3 DNA reads TGTGCCAGCAGTTACACAACTAGCGGGGGGGTCAATGAGCAGTTCTTC.

The chain uses TRBV27 and TRBJ1-2, with 7 bases matching TRBD1. Germline V lookup: CDR1 MNHEY, CDR2 SMNVEV (reference sequence). Unmatched junction bases numbered 5, after V lost 3 bases and J lost 4 bases. This CDR3 spans 14 amino acids. This CDR3 is CASSLAQGVYGYTF. The DNA of the CDR3 is TGTGCCAGCAGTTTGGCGCAGGGGGTCTATGGCTACACCTTC.

The chain uses TRBV5-1 and TRBJ2-7; TRBD1 or TRBD2 may be the D gene (5 bases each). Looked up from germline, CDR1 is SGHRS and CDR2 is YFSETQ. The CDR3 covers 13 residues. Trimming removed 7 bases from V and 4 bases from J, with 15 bases in between. Here the CDR3 reads CASRRDPGYEQYF. The DNA of the CDR3 is TGCGCCAGCCGCCGGGACCCAGGGTACGAGCAGTACTTC.

J is TRBJ1-2 and V is TRBV9; possibly TRBD1 for D (5 bases). Germline V gene sequence: CDR1 SGDLS, CDR2 YYNGEE. The CDR3 covers 15 residues. V was shortened by 0 bases and J by 6 bases, with 15 bases between the two germline ends. This CDR3 is CASSVVVGDHDGYTF. The CDR3 nucleotides read TGTGCCAGCAGCGTAGTTGTGGGGGATCACGATGGCTACACCTTC.

The chain links TRBV5-1 to TRBJ1-1; D not resolved. The CDR3 runs 14 residues. Germline V lookup: CDR1 SGHRS, CDR2 YFSETQ. V lost 4 bases, J lost 4 bases, and 14 bases lay in between. The CDR3, as DNA: TGCGCCAGCAGCATGGACGTGCAAAGCACTGAAGCTTTCTTT. Protein product: CASSMDVQSTEAFF.

This chain links TRBV7-9 with TRBJ2-7; D not certain. Germline CDR1 reads SEHNR; CDR2 reads FQNEAQ (reference sequence). CDR3 size: 14 residues. Deletions cut 0 bases from V and 6 bases from J, with 12 bases between. The CDR3, as DNA: TGTGCCAGCAGCTTAGCTGGTGGTGTGGTCGAGCAGTACTTC. Protein product: CASSLAGGVVEQYF.